The following is a T cell receptor beta chain sequence with its context. This sample stems from a study of blood T cell repertoires in COVID-19. The germline CDR1 and CDR2 sequences are MDHEN and SYDVKM. The CDR3 length is 11 residues. V lost 5 bases, J lost 4 bases, and 5 bases lay in between. Two consecutive negative NP/OP PCR tests, clearance, or resolved symptoms defined Cohort 3 recovery. Profiling relied on immunoSEQ multiplex PCR, and the TCRdb table lists in-frame clones only, not all of them. The table has about 180,000 clones, approximately 85% seen once. Input material: PBMCs or T cells enriched from blood (not recorded which). J is TRBJ1-2 and V is TRBV28, with D hard to call. This clonotype was obtained from a young woman who had recovered from COVID-19. In nucleotides, the CDR3 is TGTGCCAGCAGTGACATCTATGGCTACACCTTC. Translating it yields CASSDIYGYTF.